The clone carrying this TCR beta chain has ten or more counts. Libraries were prepared by immunoSEQ multiplex PCR; TCRdb keeps only in-frame clonotypes and omits some of them. The sample includes approximately 100,000 clones, more than 85% of them seen just once. The sample originates from a study of T cell changes during pregnancy in multiple sclerosis. The CDR3 covers 17 residues. In germline, CDR1 is SGHTA, CDR2 FQGNSA. Trimming left V 5 bases short and J 4 bases short, with 20 bases between. This sample comprised peripheral blood, obtained after pregnancy. The TCR comes from a female donor with multiple sclerosis, enrolled in a pregnancy study. This chain connects TRBV7-2 to TRBJ2-2; the D gene is possibly TRBD2 (6 bases). In DNA, the CDR3 is TGTGCCAGCAGCACCCCTCGGGACTGGGTAATCACCGGGGAGCTGTTTTTT. Residues: CASSTPRDWVITGELFF. The full variable domain, rest sourced from reference TRBV7-2 and TRBJ2-2, is GAGVSQSPSNKVTEKGKDVELRCDPISGHTALYWYRQSLGQGLEFLIYFQGNSAPDKSGLPSDRFSAERTGGSVSTLTIQRTQQEDSAVYLCASSTPRDWVITGELFFGEGSRLTVL.